The 17 T cell receptor beta chains given below trace back to one sample, sequenced in a study of cytomegalovirus exposure and HLA in healthy donors listed by TCRdb under 2017. To prepare the library, the immunoSEQ multiplex PCR assay was applied. A mixture of 60 forward primers for TCR Vbeta segments and 13 reverse primers for TCR Jbeta segments was used in the multiplex PCR. The clones in this table, taken by TCRdb from immuneACCESS, are in-frame only. Not every clone is retained; where verified, under half of the shortfall comes from an unresolved V gene, and the cause of the rest is unknown. The table for this sample lists 100,000 to 150,000 clones; roughly 79% of them were counted only once. The ten most abundant clones make up around 3% of the sample. Sequencing was performed on PBMCs. These receptors all come from a boy aged 2 to 9 in good health and CMV-seronegative.

This clone came up a few times. The chain carries TRBV10-3 and TRBJ1-2, with 11 bases matching TRBD1. CDR1 and CDR2 from the germline V gene are ENHRY and SYGVKD. Trimming at V came to 8 bases and at J to 6 bases, leaving 5 bases not matched to a gene. This CDR3 contains 13 residues. CDR3 protein: CAIGGTGGNGYTF. The CDR3 DNA sequence: TGTGCCATCGGTGGGACAGGGGGGAATGGCTACACCTTC.

This clone has only a few counts. This CDR3 is CASSLTGGPYNEQFF. DNA for the CDR3: TGTGCCAGCAGCTTGACCGGGGGGCCCTACAATGAGCAGTTCTTC. V usage is TRBV5-6 and J usage is TRBJ2-1; D may be TRBD2 (7 bases). This CDR3 has 15 residues. From germline, CDR1 is SGHDT and CDR2 YYEEEE. V was clipped by 1 base and J by 2 bases, with 10 bases between them.

This chain links TRBV9 with TRBJ1-1, with D possibly TRBD1 on 5 matching bases. The CDR3 has 14 residues. V lost 2 bases, J lost 0 bases, and 8 bases lay in between. Per germline, CDR1 SGDLS and CDR2 YYNGEE. The CDR3 bases are TGTGCCAGCAGCGTTGGACATATGAACACTGAAGCTTTCTTT. The encoded protein is CASSVGHMNTEAFF.

The gene calls are TRBV4-1 and TRBJ2-2, with D possibly being TRBD1 (6 bases). Trimming stripped 2 bases from V and 7 bases from J, with 11 bases between. This CDR3 is built from 14 residues. Germline CDR1 and CDR2: MGHRA and YSYEKL. The CDR3 bases are TGCGCCAGCAGCCAATCAGGGGCGAACGGGGAGCTGTTTTTT. It specifies CASSQSGANGELFF.

The chain employs TRBV4-3 and TRBJ1-6, with D unclear. CDR3 size: 17 residues. V was clipped by 0 bases and J by 10 bases, with 19 bases between them. Germline V gene data show CDR1 as LGHNA and CDR2 as YSLEER. The CDR3, as DNA: TGCGCCAGCAGCCAAGAAGGCGGGGTCGGGCTGTACTCACCCCTCCACTTT. Encoded protein: CASSQEGGVGLYSPLHF.

DNA of the CDR3: TGTGCCAGCAGCTTAGAAGCGGGGGAACAAGAGACCCAGTACTTC. Translating it yields CASSLEAGEQETQYF. V usage is TRBV11-2 and J usage is TRBJ2-5; 8 positions match TRBD2. The J segment lost 2 bases and the V segment lost 0 bases, leaving 2 bases of the junction unmatched. The CDR3 length is 15 residues. Germline CDR1 and CDR2: SGHAT and FQNNGV.

The chain combines TRBV18 with TRBJ2-1, with 7 bases lining up with TRBD2. The CDR3 has 15 residues. V lost 0 bases to trimming and J lost 6 bases; unmatched junction nucleotides: 5. The germline gives CDR1 KGHSH, CDR2 LQKENI. CDR3 amino acids: CASSPPRGRANEQFF. The CDR3 DNA reads TGTGCCAGCTCACCACCGCGCGGGAGAGCCAATGAGCAGTTCTTC.

J is TRBJ2-7 and V is TRBV6-1, with TRBD1 matching 10 bases. The junction had 8 bases not matched to a gene; V was cut back by 6 bases and J by 6 bases. The germline V gene encodes CDR1 MNHNS and CDR2 SASEGT. This CDR3 is 14 amino acids long. The DNA for the CDR3 is TGTGCCAGCAGCCCCGGGACAGGGGTTGTCGAGCAGTACTTC. It is translated as CASSPGTGVVEQYF.

The chain recombines TRBV20-1 with TRBJ2-1; D unclear. Germline-derived CDR1 and CDR2 are DFQATT and SNEGSKA (reference sequence). The V gene lost 1 base and the J gene lost 15 bases, with 13 bases spanning the gap. The CDR3 has 11 amino acids. CDR3 nucleotide sequence: TGCAGTGCTAGAGTCCAGCGCCGACCGTTCTTC. Amino acids: CSARVQRRPFF.

The chain uses TRBV7-9 and TRBJ2-5; 9 bases agree with TRBD2. This CDR3 comprises 14 residues. Germline V gene lookup returns CDR1 SEHNR and CDR2 FQNEAQ (reference sequence). J lost 2 bases, V lost 4 bases, and 2 bases had no gene match. The CDR3 spells CASSSSGRQETQYF. As DNA, the CDR3 is TGTGCCAGCAGCTCAAGCGGGAGGCAAGAGACCCAGTACTTC.

This chain connects TRBV4-2 to TRBJ1-1, with no clear D. CDR1 and CDR2 (germline): LGHNA, YNFKEQ. CDR3 size: 15 residues. The ends were cut back, 4 bases at V and 1 base at J, with 13 bases in the middle. In DNA form, the CDR3 reads TGTGCCAGCAGCCTTACTTTGGAGGCGAACACTGAAGCTTTCTTT. Its translation is CASSLTLEANTEAFF.

The chain couples TRBV2 to TRBJ1-6; 8 bases fit TRBD1. Germline V gene data show CDR1 as SNHLY and CDR2 as FYNNEI. The CDR3 spans 14 residues. The trim removed 7 bases at V and 9 bases at J, leaving 8 bases unmatched. CDR3 region: CASNRDRQFSPLHF. As DNA, the CDR3 is TGTGCCAGCAATCGGGACAGGCAATTTTCACCCCTCCACTTT. The variable domain in full, with the rest retrieved from reference TRBV2 and TRBJ1-6, is EPEVTQTPSHQVTQMGQEVILRCVPISNHLYFYWYRQILGQKVEFLVSFYNNEISEKSEIFDDQFSVERPDGSNFTLKIRSTKLEDSAMYFCASNRDRQFSPLHFGNGTRLTVT.

The chain carries TRBV7-9 and TRBJ2-3; 8 nucleotides line up with TRBD2. CDR3 length: 15 residues. Per the germline V gene, CDR1 is SEHNR and CDR2 is FQNEAQ (reference sequence). J lost 6 bases, V lost 3 bases, and 8 bases had no gene match. CDR3 sequence reads: CASSLGMTGGDTQYF. The CDR3 nucleotides read TGTGCCAGCAGCTTGGGTATGACGGGAGGGGATACGCAGTATTTT.

The CDR3 DNA reads TGCGCCAGCAGCCATGACGGACAGGGAAAAACTGAAGCTTTCTTT. This gives the protein CASSHDGQGKTEAFF. J is TRBJ1-1 and V is TRBV4-3, with 8 bases lining up with TRBD1. The trim removed 3 bases at V and 5 bases at J, leaving 8 bases unmatched. CDR1 is LGHNA, CDR2 YSLEER, per germline. The CDR3 runs 15 residues.

V and J are TRBV7-9 and TRBJ2-5; D call uncertain. Deletions cut 4 bases from V and 2 bases from J, with 23 bases between. The CDR3 loop spans 18 amino acids. Germline V lookup: CDR1 SEHNR, CDR2 FQNEAQ (reference sequence). The CDR3 loop is CASSSSRVAGIVQETQYF. The CDR3 region has the DNA TGTGCCAGCAGCTCATCACGCGTGGCAGGTATCGTTCAAGAGACCCAGTACTTC.

The chain is built from TRBV7-8 and TRBJ1-1; 9 bases agree with TRBD1. This CDR3 is built from 15 residues. The germline V gene encodes CDR1 SGHVS and CDR2 FQNEAQ. V shed 5 bases, J shed 5 bases, and the junction held 9 bases outside the gene matches. CDR3 amino acids: CASSARTGEGTEAFF. DNA of the CDR3: TGTGCCAGCAGCGCCCGGACAGGGGAGGGGACTGAAGCTTTCTTT. Full variable domain (outside the CDR3, taken from reference TRBV7-8 and TRBJ1-1): GAGVSQSPRYKVAKRGQDVALRCDPISGHVSLFWYQQALGQGPEFLTYFQNEAQLDKSGLPSDRFFAERPEGSVSTLKIQRTQQEDSAVYLCASSARTGEGTEAFFGQGTRLTVV.

This sequence joins TRBV5-6 and TRBJ2-4; 7 nucleotides align to TRBD2. CDR1 and CDR2 (germline): SGHDT, YYEEEE. J was trimmed by 4 bases and V by 3 bases; bases with no gene match: 7. CDR3 length: 15 amino acids. The CDR3 coding sequence is TGTGCCAGCAGCTACGGTTTAGCGGGTAAAAACATTCAGTACTTC. It specifies CASSYGLAGKNIQYF. The complete variable domain, with remaining parts taken from reference TRBV5-6 and TRBJ2-4, reads DAGVTQSPTHLIKTRGQQVTLRCSPKSGHDTVSWYQQALGQGPQFIFQYYEEEERQRGNFPDRFSGHQFPNYSSELNVNALLLGDSALYLCASSYGLAGKNIQYFGAGTRLSVL.